This T cell receptor beta chain was documented in a study of identifying expanded T cells in peripheral blood. Sequencing used immunoSEQ multiplex PCR; TCRdb keeps in-frame clones, though not all of them. The sample carries 80,000 to 90,000 clones, 89% recorded once. CDR3 length equals 15 residues. CDR1 and CDR2 from the germline V gene are MNHNY and SVGAGI (reference sequence). V was shortened by 9 bases and J by 0 bases, with 16 bases between the two germline ends. The chain recombines TRBV6-6 with TRBJ2-3; D remains unclear. This TCR came from a person between 18 and 75 years old in good health. Sequenced sample: blood. The CDR3 region has the DNA TGTGCCAGTCTCGAACTACTATCTAGCACAGATACGCAGTATTTT. It translates to CASLELLSSTDTQYF.